Listed here are 9 T cell receptor beta chains from one sample, sequenced in a study of CD8 T cells in ankylosing spondylitis. Each CDR3 protein gets one entry after TCRdb re-called the 5' RACE reads with MiXCR. The sample records fewer than 400,000 distinct CDR3 sequences, roughly 8% being singletons. Study outcomes and limitations: Ankylosing spondylitis blood seemed to carry a telltale TCR beta motif made of fewer than ten highly homologous variants.

Which antigens these TCRs recognize remains unknown. The material sequenced was blood, either unsorted or a sorted T cell fraction (not recorded which). The receptors come from a male donor with ankylosing spondylitis.

This clonotype turned up a few times. This chain links TRBV12-3 or TRBV12-4 with TRBJ1-5; 9 bases are a match to TRBD1. This CDR3 is 14 amino acids long. V shed 6 bases and J 7 bases; nucleotides not matched to a gene: 7. The CDR3 loop is CASSEDRGRQPQHF. The CDR3 region has the DNA TGTGCCAGCAGCGAAGACAGGGGGAGGCAGCCCCAGCATTTT.

The V gene is TRBV20-1, the J gene TRBJ2-1, with 14 bases that match TRBD2. Looked up from germline, CDR1 is DFQATT and CDR2 is SNEGSKA (reference sequence). Unmatched junction bases numbered 4, after V lost 5 bases and J lost 4 bases. The CDR3 has 15 amino acids. CDR3 in amino acids: CSALRTSGRYNEQFF. For the CDR3, the DNA is TGCAGTGCTCTCCGGACTAGCGGGAGGTACAATGAGCAGTTCTTC.

This clonotype was counted between two and nine times. The chain recombines TRBV20-1 with TRBJ1-3; no definite D call. Germline V gene data show CDR1 as DFQATT and CDR2 as SNEGSKA (reference sequence). Trimming shortened V by 5 bases and J by 2 bases, and 13 bases separated the two germline ends. The CDR3 extends over 14 amino acids. The CDR3 sequence: CSAFRTGAGNTIYF. Here the CDR3 DNA reads TGCAGTGCTTTCAGGACCGGTGCTGGAAACACCATATATTTT.

The rearrangement uses TRBV5-6 and TRBJ2-5, with a possible D match to TRBD2 (6 bases). CDR3 size: 15 residues. The germline V and J ends were trimmed by 4 bases and 2 bases, with 15 bases remaining between them. In germline, CDR1 is SGHDT, CDR2 YYEEEE. This CDR3 is CASSMGGRPQETQYF. The CDR3 DNA follows: TGTGCCAGCAGCATGGGGGGACGGCCACAAGAGACCCAGTACTTC.

A few counts support this clonotype. At one end, the junction sequence differs from germline, possibly due to a read error. V is TRBV5-1 and J is TRBJ2-1, with a possible D match to TRBD1 (5 bases). Germline V lookup: CDR1 SGHRS, CDR2 YFSETQ. This CDR3 has 14 amino acids. CDR3 residues: CASSFAGTYNEQFF. DNA for the CDR3: TGTGCCAGCAGCTTTGCAGGGACCTACAATGAGCAGTTCTTC.

The chain uses TRBV5-1 and TRBJ1-2, with 10 bases that match TRBD1. V trimming: 4 bases; J trimming: 2 bases; junction bases outside the gene matches: 5. Germline V gene data show CDR1 as SGHRS and CDR2 as YFSETQ. The CDR3 is 15 residues long. CDR3 nucleotides: TGCGCCAGCAGCAGGTCGGGACAGGGGAACTATGGCTACACCTTC. Its translation: CASSRSGQGNYGYTF.

This clonotype turned up a few times. The chain recombines TRBV20-1 with TRBJ1-5; no clear D. The CDR3 covers 14 residues. Germline V gene data show CDR1 as DFQATT and CDR2 as SNEGSKA (reference sequence). The ends were cut back, 0 bases at V and 9 bases at J, with 15 bases in the middle. In nucleotides, the CDR3 is TGCAGTGCTAGAGATCATTCCGACCAGGCGCCCCAGCATTTT. This sequence encodes CSARDHSDQAPQHF.

This clonotype came up a few times. V and J are TRBV25-1 and TRBJ2-7; weak D call: TRBD2 (5 bases). The length of the CDR3 is 14 residues. Trimming stripped 4 bases from V and 2 bases from J, with 12 bases between. The germline V gene encodes CDR1 MGHDK and CDR2 SYGVNS. The CDR3 DNA is TGTGCCAGCAGTGTTTCGGGGAGCCCCTACGAGCAGTACTTC. As protein: CASSVSGSPYEQYF.

This clonotype occurred a few times. This sequence joins TRBV20-1 and TRBJ1-1, with 10 nucleotides matching TRBD1. V was clipped by 1 base and J by 7 bases; unmatched bases: 3. The germline V gene has CDR1 DFQATT and CDR2 SNEGSKA (reference sequence). This CDR3 region has 13 residues. CDR3 coding DNA: TGCAGTGCTAGAGCCGGGACAGGGGATGAAGCTTTCTTT. Translating it yields CSARAGTGDEAFF.